The 20 T cell receptor beta chains below come from one sample, sequenced in a study of blood T cell repertoires in COVID-19. TCRdb keeps only in-frame clones here, not all; method: immunoSEQ multiplex PCR. Among 110,000 to 150,000 clones listed, roughly 85% were seen once. The sample comprised peripheral blood. These TCRs come from a man over 45 with acute or convalescent COVID-19.

The chain links TRBV28 to TRBJ1-5, with D perhaps TRBD1 (6 bases). Germline V gene data show CDR1 as MDHEN and CDR2 as SYDVKM. V was trimmed by 5 bases and J by 2 bases, leaving 13 bases between them. This CDR3 region has 15 residues. This chain's CDR3 is CASSPGDYGNQPQHF. The CDR3 nucleotides are TGTGCCAGCAGTCCAGGGGATTACGGCAATCAGCCCCAGCATTTT. Complete variable domain (other parts from reference TRBV28 and TRBJ1-5): DVKVTQSSRYLVKRTGEKVFLECVQDMDHENMFWYRQDPGLGLRLIYFSYDVKMKEKGDIPEGYSVSREKKERFSLILESASTNQTSMYLCASSPGDYGNQPQHFGDGTRLSIL.

This clone showed up just a few times. V is TRBV4-1 and J is TRBJ2-1; unclear D gene. Germline V gene data show CDR1 as MGHRA and CDR2 as YSYEKL. CDR3 length equals 17 residues. With 1 base removed from V and 0 bases from J, the gap between germline ends came to 13 bases. The CDR3 nucleotides read TGCGCCAGCAGCCAAGTCGCCGGGTTCCTCTCCTACAATGAGCAGTTCTTC. Protein sequence: CASSQVAGFLSYNEQFF.

The chain recombines TRBV6-4 with TRBJ2-1; 9 nucleotides align to TRBD1. This CDR3 region has 14 residues. The germline CDR1 and CDR2 sequences are MRHNA and SNTAGT. V lost 2 bases and J lost 9; bases outside the gene matches: 5. The CDR3 sequence: CASSDMGQGGEQFF. DNA of the CDR3: TGTGCCAGCAGTGACATGGGACAGGGAGGTGAGCAGTTCTTC.

The sample holds one count of this clone. J is TRBJ1-1 and V is TRBV19; weak D call: TRBD1 (5 bases). Germline assignment: CDR1 LNHDA and CDR2 SQIVND (reference sequence). The CDR3 is 17 amino acids. The V end was cut by 1 base, the J end by 7 bases, with 22 bases between. CDR3 sequence reads: CASSIVGGSTSGFEAFF. The CDR3 nucleotides read TGTGCCAGTAGTATAGTGGGGGGTTCAACAAGCGGGTTTGAAGCTTTCTTT.

The chain is built from TRBV5-4 and TRBJ1-2; no definite D call. CDR1 is SGHNT, CDR2 YYREEE, per germline (reference sequence). This CDR3 has 15 amino acids. The V and J ends lost 0 bases and 2 bases respectively, with 11 bases between them. Here the CDR3 reads CASSLAGRRNYGYTF. DNA for the CDR3: TGTGCCAGCAGCTTGGCTGGGAGAAGGAACTATGGCTACACCTTC.

The chain recombines TRBV10-3 with TRBJ2-6; TRBD1 might be the D (5 bases). The germline CDR1 and CDR2 sequences are ENHRY and SYGVKD. Trimming stripped 6 bases from V and 0 bases from J, with 9 bases between. This CDR3 comprises 15 residues. CDR3 sequence: CAIRQDSSGANVLTF. Here the CDR3 DNA reads TGTGCCATCAGACAAGACAGCTCTGGGGCCAACGTCCTGACTTTC.

V usage is TRBV30 and J usage is TRBJ1-6; D unresolved. V dropped 1 base and J dropped 3 bases, with 7 bases sitting between them. Germline V lookup: CDR1 GTSNPN, CDR2 SVGIG (reference sequence). The CDR3 is made up of 14 amino acids. The CDR3 DNA is TGTGCCTGGAGTGGACAAGTCTATAATTCACCCCTCCACTTT. Its protein product is CAWSGQVYNSPLHF. The full variable domain, with the rest looked up from reference TRBV30 and TRBJ1-6, is SQTIHQWPATLVQPVGSPLSLECTVEGTSNPNLYWYRQAAGRGLQLLFYSVGIGQISSEVPQNLSASRPQDRQFILSSKKLLLSDSGFYLCAWSGQVYNSPLHFGNGTRLTVT.

The chain uses TRBV14 and TRBJ2-7; TRBD1 aligns across 10 bases. Germline V lookup: CDR1 SGHDN, CDR2 FVKESK. The CDR3 runs 14 residues. The V gene end was trimmed by 4 bases and the J gene end by 3 bases; junction bases not matched to a gene: 3. The CDR3 loop reads CASSRGTGVYEQYF. In DNA, the CDR3 is TGTGCCAGCAGCCGAGGGACAGGGGTCTACGAGCAGTACTTC. The whole variable domain, filled in from reference TRBV14 and TRBJ2-7, reads EAGVTQFPSHSVIEKGQTVTLRCDPISGHDNLYWYRRVMGKEIKFLLHFVKESKQDESGMPNNRFLAERTGGTYSTLKVQPAELEDSGVYFCASSRGTGVYEQYFGPGTRLTVT.

The chain combines TRBV11-3 with TRBJ1-1; TRBD1 might be the D (6 bases). The CDR3 is made up of 11 amino acids. Trimming shortened V by 7 bases and J by 5 bases, and 8 bases separated the two germline ends. Germline loops: CDR1 SGHNT, CDR2 YENEEA. DNA of the CDR3: TGTGCCAGCAAGGGGGGGACTGAAGCTTTCTTT. It encodes CASKGGTEAFF.

V and J are TRBV30 and TRBJ2-7, with D maybe TRBD1 (6 bases). Per the germline V gene, CDR1 is GTSNPN and CDR2 is SVGIG (reference sequence). Trimming stripped 1 base from V and 5 bases from J, with 6 bases between. The CDR3 covers 11 residues. In DNA, the CDR3 is TGTGCCTGGAGTGGGGGGCACGAGCAGTACTTC. Its translation: CAWSGGHEQYF. The whole variable domain, remainder taken from reference TRBV30 and TRBJ2-7, is SQTIHQWPATLVQPVGSPLSLECTVEGTSNPNLYWYRQAAGRGLQLLFYSVGIGQISSEVPQNLSASRPQDRQFILSSKKLLLSDSGFYLCAWSGGHEQYFGPGTRLTVT.

DNA for the CDR3: TGTGCCAGCAGCTCGAACGACAGGGGAGACTATGGCTACACCTTC. Translating it yields CASSSNDRGDYGYTF. The J gene is TRBJ1-2, the V gene TRBV7-9; TRBD1 matches 8 bases. CDR3 length equals 15 residues. CDR1 and CDR2 from the germline V gene are SEHNR and FQNEAQ (reference sequence). V trimming: 4 bases; J trimming: 3 bases; junction bases outside the gene matches: 7.

CDR3 nucleotides: TGTGCCATCAGGCCCCCGGGACACCAAGAAGGCTACACCTTC. Encoded protein: CAIRPPGHQEGYTF. The gene calls are TRBV10-3 and TRBJ1-2, with a weak D call TRBD1 (6 bases). CDR1 ENHRY and CDR2 SYGVKD come from the germline V gene. The CDR3 spans 14 residues. Trimming cost V 6 bases and J 8 bases, with 19 bases left between them.

V is TRBV2 and J is TRBJ2-1, with 7 bases lining up with TRBD2. The CDR3 extends over 12 amino acids. Germline trimming cut 4 bases from V and 9 bases from J; bases unmatched to any gene: 3. Germline CDR1 is SNHLY and CDR2 is FYNNEI. This CDR3 reads CASSGTRTEQFF. The DNA of the CDR3 is TGTGCCAGCAGTGGGACTAGGACTGAGCAGTTCTTC.

The sample holds one count of this clone. The CDR3 DNA follows: TGTGCCATCAGTGAAAGGCTAGCGGATCACGCGAACACCGGGGAGCTGTTTTTT. Amino acid sequence: CAISERLADHANTGELFF. J is TRBJ2-2 and V is TRBV10-3, with 7 bases aligning to TRBD2. Germline lookup yields CDR1 ENHRY and CDR2 SYGVKD. This CDR3 is 18 amino acids long. The trim removed 3 bases at V and 0 bases at J, leaving 10 bases unmatched.

The chain uses TRBV7-3 and TRBJ2-7, with D perhaps matching TRBD1 (5 bases). The V gene's germline CDR1 is SGHTA and CDR2 FQGTGA. Trimming removed 4 bases from V and 3 bases from J, with 10 bases in between. There are 13 residues in the CDR3. CDR3 sequence (DNA): TGTGCCAGCAGCTCAGTCGGACACTACGAGCAGTACTTC. Its translation: CASSSVGHYEQYF.

This chain connects TRBV9 to TRBJ1-2, with D possibly TRBD1 on 6 matching bases. The ends were cut back, 4 bases at V and 0 bases at J, with 19 bases in the middle. In germline, CDR1 is SGDLS, CDR2 YYNGEE. The CDR3 loop spans 17 amino acids. DNA for the CDR3: TGTGCCAGCAGCCCCTGGAGCAGGGGACAAGCTAACTATGGCTACACCTTC. Residues: CASSPWSRGQANYGYTF.

The V call is TRBV12-3 or TRBV12-4, the J call TRBJ2-3, with D unresolved. The CDR3 has 12 residues. Trimming removed 3 bases from V and 6 bases from J, with 7 bases in between. CDR3: CASSFRRDTQYF. CDR3 sequence (DNA): TGTGCCAGCAGTTTCCGGCGGGATACGCAGTATTTT.

The chain has TRBV5-6 and TRBJ2-1, with 7 nucleotides matching TRBD1. Germline CDR1 and CDR2: SGHDT and YYEEEE. The length of the CDR3 is 14 residues. J gave up 8 bases and V 3 bases, and 8 bases lay outside the gene matches. The CDR3 reads CASSSSTGPDEQFF. CDR3 nucleotide sequence: TGTGCCAGCAGCTCCTCGACAGGGCCTGATGAGCAGTTCTTC.

The rearrangement uses TRBV12-3 or TRBV12-4 and TRBJ2-7; maybe TRBD1 (6 bases). V gave up 7 bases and J gave up 5 bases, with 15 bases separating them. This CDR3 is built from 13 residues. DNA for the CDR3: TGTGCCAGCAATATTAGGGGGTTCGACGAGCAGTACTTC. Amino acids: CASNIRGFDEQYF.

The V call is TRBV10-3, the J call TRBJ2-5; tentative D call: TRBD2 (6 bases). The V end was cut by 11 bases, the J end by 2 bases, with 18 bases between. CDR3 length: 14 amino acids. From germline, CDR1 is ENHRY and CDR2 SYGVKD. The CDR3 DNA reads TGTGCCTCCCGGGACTCTGGAGGGCAAGAGACCCAGTACTTC. This translates into CASRDSGGQETQYF.